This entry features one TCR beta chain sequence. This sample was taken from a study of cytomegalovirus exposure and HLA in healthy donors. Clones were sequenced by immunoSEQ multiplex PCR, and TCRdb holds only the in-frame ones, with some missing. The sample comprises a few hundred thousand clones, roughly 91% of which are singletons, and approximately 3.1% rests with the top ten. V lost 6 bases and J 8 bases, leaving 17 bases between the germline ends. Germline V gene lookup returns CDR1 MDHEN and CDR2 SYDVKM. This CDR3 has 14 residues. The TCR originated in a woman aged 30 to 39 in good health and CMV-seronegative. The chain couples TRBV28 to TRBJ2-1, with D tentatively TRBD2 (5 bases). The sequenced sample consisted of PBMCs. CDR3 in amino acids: CASSQFFGNYEQFF. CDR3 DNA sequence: TGTGCCAGCAGCCAGTTTTTCGGGAACTATGAGCAGTTCTTC.